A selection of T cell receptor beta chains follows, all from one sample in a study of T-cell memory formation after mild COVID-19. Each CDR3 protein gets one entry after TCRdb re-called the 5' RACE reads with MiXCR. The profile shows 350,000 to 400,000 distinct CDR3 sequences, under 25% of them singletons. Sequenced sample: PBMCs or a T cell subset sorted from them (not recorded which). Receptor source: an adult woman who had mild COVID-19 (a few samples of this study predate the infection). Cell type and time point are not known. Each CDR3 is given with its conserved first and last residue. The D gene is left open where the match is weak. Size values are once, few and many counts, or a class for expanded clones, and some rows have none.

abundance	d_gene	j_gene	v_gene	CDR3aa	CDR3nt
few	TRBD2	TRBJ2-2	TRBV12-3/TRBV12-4	CASSAGTRSLSTGELFF	TGTGCCAGCAGTGCCGGGACTAGAAGTCTCTCCACCGGGGAGCTGTTTTTT
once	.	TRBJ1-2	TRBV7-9	CASSSVPTDPYGYTF	TGTGCCAGCAGCTCGGTGCCGACCGACCCCTATGGCTACACCTTC
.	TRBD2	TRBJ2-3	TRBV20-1	CSARALTSADSDTQYF	TGCAGTGCTAGAGCGTTGACTAGCGCGGATTCAGATACGCAGTATTTT
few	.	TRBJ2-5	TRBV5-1	CASSLARTKETQYF	TGCGCCAGCAGCTTGGCCAGGACCAAAGAGACCCAGTACTTC
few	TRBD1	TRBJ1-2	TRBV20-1	CSARVRSRGDGYTF	TGCAGTGCTAGAGTCCGGAGCAGGGGGGATGGCTACACCTTC
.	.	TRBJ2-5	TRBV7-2	CASTADYGVAETQYF	TGTGCCAGCACAGCGGACTATGGGGTAGCGGAGACCCAGTACTTC
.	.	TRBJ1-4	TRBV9	CASSVALRVGNNEKLFF	TGTGCCAGCAGCGTAGCTCTCCGGGTCGGAAATAATGAAAAACTGTTTTTT
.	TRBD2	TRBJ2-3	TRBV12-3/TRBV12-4	CASSLRPTSGGSTDTQYF	TGTGCCAGCAGTTTAAGGCCGACTAGCGGGGGTAGCACAGATACGCAGTATTTT
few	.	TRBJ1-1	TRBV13	CASSLGGHEAFF	TGTGCCAGCAGCTTAGGCGGACATGAAGCTTTCTTT
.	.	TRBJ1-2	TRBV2	CASSERSRDGYTF	TGTGCCAGCAGTGAAAGGAGTAGGGACGGCTACACCTTC
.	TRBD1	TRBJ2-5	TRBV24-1	CATSDFDRGPETQYF	TGTGCCACCAGTGATTTCGACAGGGGACCAGAGACCCAGTACTTC
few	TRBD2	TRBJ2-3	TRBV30	CAWSVAGGQYF	TGTGCCTGGAGTGTGGCGGGAGGGCAGTATTTT
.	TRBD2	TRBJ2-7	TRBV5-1	CASSLEGLARGYEQYF	TGCGCCAGCAGCTTGGAGGGACTAGCTAGAGGCTACGAGCAGTACTTC
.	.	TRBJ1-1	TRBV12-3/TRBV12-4	CASRLLGPNTEAFF	TGTGCCAGCAGGCTACTAGGACCGAACACTGAAGCTTTCTTT
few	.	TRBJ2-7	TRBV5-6	CASSPRLGIRYEQYF	TGTGCCAGCAGCCCCCGTCTCGGGATCCGATACGAGCAGTACTTC
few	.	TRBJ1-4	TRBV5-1	CASSLALGEGGLFF	TGCGCCAGCAGCTTGGCCCTTGGGGAAGGGGGACTGTTTTTT
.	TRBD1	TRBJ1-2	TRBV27	CAIRQGAYGYTF	TGTGCCATCAGACAGGGGGCTTATGGCTACACCTTC
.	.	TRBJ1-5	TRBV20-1	CSAQAGVNQPQHF	TGCAGTGCCCAGGCGGGGGTCAATCAGCCCCAGCATTTT
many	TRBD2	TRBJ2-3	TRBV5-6	CASSRTSGSRTDTQYF	TGTGCCAGCAGCCGGACTAGCGGGAGCCGCACAGATACGCAGTATTTT
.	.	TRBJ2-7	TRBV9	CASSVWADSYEQYF	TGTGCCAGCAGCGTATGGGCAGACTCCTACGAGCAGTACTTC
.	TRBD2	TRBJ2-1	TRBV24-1	CATSDFGREGSNEQFF	TGTGCCACCAGTGATTTTGGGCGGGAGGGCTCCAATGAGCAGTTCTTC
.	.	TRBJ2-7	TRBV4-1	CASSQDTWGYEQYF	TGCGCCAGCAGCCAAGACACCTGGGGGTACGAGCAGTACTTC
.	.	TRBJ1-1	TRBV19	CASSPSLWENTEAFF	TGTGCCAGTAGTCCTTCTTTGTGGGAGAACACTGAAGCTTTCTTT
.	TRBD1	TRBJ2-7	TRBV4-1	CASSPVARTGSYEQYF	TGCGCCAGCAGCCCCGTCGCTCGGACAGGGTCCTACGAGCAGTACTTC
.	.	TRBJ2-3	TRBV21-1	CASSRNSGPSTDTQYF	TGTGCCAGCAGCAGAAATAGCGGTCCTAGCACAGATACGCAGTATTTT
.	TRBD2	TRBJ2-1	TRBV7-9	CASSPPMTSGNEQFF	TGTGCCAGCAGCCCACCTATGACTAGCGGAAATGAGCAGTTCTTC
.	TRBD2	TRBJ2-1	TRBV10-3	CAIRSSGSSNEQFF	TGTGCCATCAGATCTAGCGGGAGTAGCAATGAGCAGTTCTTC